This record concerns one TCR beta chain sequence. Its antigen is unknown. The CDR3 extends over 14 amino acids. Germline assignment: CDR1 MNHEY and CDR2 SMNVEV (reference sequence). Trimming removed 5 bases at V and 1 base at J, with 11 bases between. Where ophthalmopathy was present, donors had moderate-to-severe activity, CAS ≥3, NOSPECS ≥4 and duration under 3 months. The sample belongs to a study of Graves' ophthalmopathy and Graves' hyperthyroidism. Study outcomes and limitations: The authors also found most expanded thyroid clonotypes above 0.001 frequency in blood.

RNA transcripts served as template for amplifying TCR beta CDR3 sequences. Following a first-round RT-PCR that used HTBI primers, a second-round multiplex PCR was carried out. MiXCR, run by TCRdb on the multiplex PCR reads, gives a single entry per CDR3 protein. This table has roughly 500,000 distinct CDR3 sequences, 14% appearing once. This chain joins TRBV27 and TRBJ1-2, with D perhaps matching TRBD1 (5 bases). This clonotype was obtained from a woman aged 25 to 39 with Graves' ophthalmopathy. The sample consisted of blood. Here the CDR3 reads CASSLRGRNYGYTF. In nucleotides, the CDR3 is TGTGCCAGCAGTCTTAGGGGACGTAACTATGGCTACACCTTC.